One sample yielded the 13 T cell receptor beta chains listed below, sequenced in a study of chemoradiotherapy in HPV16-positive cancers (dated by TCRdb to the early 2020s). Library preparation employed the immunoSEQ multiplex PCR assay. Here the immuneACCESS table is served through TCRdb, limited to in-frame sequences with V and J called. Missing clones are a known gap in these copies; in checked studies unresolved V genes cover under half, and the rest lacks a known reason. The table for this sample lists 9,500 to 15,000 clones; about nine tenths of them were counted only once. The ten biggest clones cover approximately 2.8% of the sample. Here the sequenced sample was blood, taken from a patient who underwent chemoradiotherapy. Receptor source: a human donor with HPV-associated anogenital cancer.

The chain carries TRBV7-8 and TRBJ2-1; D gene ambiguous. CDR3 length: 15 amino acids. V dropped 1 base and J dropped 4 bases, with 11 bases sitting between them. Germline V gives CDR1 SGHVS, CDR2 FQNEAQ. CDR3 protein: CASSLDGQVYNEQFF. The CDR3 DNA follows: TGTGCCAGCAGCTTAGATGGGCAAGTATACAATGAGCAGTTCTTC.

This sequence joins TRBV7-2 and TRBJ2-3; 8 bases agree with TRBD2. The CDR3 is made up of 17 amino acids. CDR1 SGHTA and CDR2 FQGNSA come from the germline V gene. After removal of 1 base from V and 2 bases from J, the junction contained 8 bases not matched to a gene. The CDR3 DNA is TGTGCCAGCAGCTTAGGTCTTAGCGGGGCCTACACAGATACGCAGTATTTT. Residues: CASSLGLSGAYTDTQYF. The whole variable domain, filled in from reference TRBV7-2 and TRBJ2-3, reads GAGVSQSPSNKVTEKGKDVELRCDPISGHTALYWYRQSLGQGLEFLIYFQGNSAPDKSGLPSDRFSAERTGGSVSTLTIQRTQQEDSAVYLCASSLGLSGAYTDTQYFGPGTRLTVL.

The chain couples TRBV28 to TRBJ1-2; a possible D gene is TRBD1 (5 bases). With 3 bases removed from V and 6 bases from J, the gap between germline ends came to 17 bases. The germline gives CDR1 MDHEN, CDR2 SYDVKM. This CDR3 has 15 residues. The CDR3 DNA follows: TGTGCCAGCAGTTTTTCTTATCGGGGGGTGGATGGCTACACCTTC. It specifies CASSFSYRGVDGYTF.

The J gene is TRBJ2-7, the V gene TRBV5-1, with no clear D. The CDR3 is made up of 16 amino acids. Looked up from germline, CDR1 is SGHRS and CDR2 is YFSETQ. V dropped 4 bases and J dropped 5 bases, with 22 bases sitting between them. The DNA of the CDR3 is TGCGCCAGCAGCACCCCAGGTGGGCTGGCCCCCCACGAGCAGTACTTC. Its translation: CASSTPGGLAPHEQYF.

The chain couples TRBV14 to TRBJ2-2; 13 bases fit TRBD2. After removal of 5 bases from V and 8 bases from J, the junction contained 8 bases not matched to a gene. The CDR3 has 16 residues. Germline-derived CDR1 and CDR2 are SGHDN and FVKESK. The chain's CDR3 is CASSGRLAGGSGELFF. The CDR3 nucleotides read TGTGCCAGCAGCGGACGACTAGCGGGGGGATCTGGGGAGCTGTTTTTT. Full variable domain (missing parts from reference TRBV14 and TRBJ2-2): EAGVTQFPSHSVIEKGQTVTLRCDPISGHDNLYWYRRVMGKEIKFLLHFVKESKQDESGMPNNRFLAERTGGTYSTLKVQPAELEDSGVYFCASSGRLAGGSGELFFGEGSRLTVL.

The chain employs TRBV6-1 and TRBJ2-3, with D hard to call. The germline CDR1 and CDR2 sequences are MNHNS and SASEGT. Trimming stripped 1 base from V and 3 bases from J, with 2 bases between. CDR3 length equals 12 residues. The CDR3 nucleotides are TGTGCCAGCAGTGAAGTTACAGATACGCAGTATTTT. Translation gives CASSEVTDTQYF.

V gene TRBV5-1 combines with J gene TRBJ2-5; TRBD2 might be the D (6 bases). This CDR3 comprises 14 residues. Trimming removed 4 bases at V and 5 bases at J, with 15 bases between. Germline V gene sequence: CDR1 SGHRS, CDR2 YFSETQ. The CDR3 nucleotides read TGCGCCAGCAGCCTTGGGGTAGCGGCGGAGACCCAGTACTTC. It yields the protein CASSLGVAAETQYF.

The rearrangement links TRBV25-1 to TRBJ1-6; 9 nucleotides agree with TRBD1. This CDR3 is built from 15 residues. Trimming cost V 8 bases and J 7 bases; bases outside gene matches: 9. Germline assignment: CDR1 MGHDK and CDR2 SYGVNS. The CDR3 bases are TGTGCCAGCGGTCCACAGGGGGCACGGAATTCACCCCTCCACTTT. This codes for CASGPQGARNSPLHF.

The chain combines TRBV11-3 with TRBJ1-3, with a weak D call TRBD1 (6 bases). Trimming removed 2 bases at V and 0 bases at J, with 8 bases between. The length of the CDR3 is 15 residues. Germline V gives CDR1 SGHNT, CDR2 YENEEA. The CDR3: CASSLQGRSGNTIYF. The CDR3 DNA sequence: TGTGCCAGCAGCTTACAGGGGCGCTCTGGAAACACCATATATTTT.

The chain carries TRBV5-1 and TRBJ2-7, with 14 bases aligning to TRBD2. This CDR3 has 14 amino acids. The germline V gene encodes CDR1 SGHRS and CDR2 YFSETQ. V shed 4 bases and J 4 bases; nucleotides not matched to a gene: 1. CDR3 sequence reads: CASSRTSGGYEQYF. The CDR3 bases are TGCGCCAGCAGCAGGACTAGCGGGGGGTACGAGCAGTACTTC. The whole variable domain, filled in from reference TRBV5-1 and TRBJ2-7, reads KAGVTQTPRYLIKTRGQQVTLSCSPISGHRSVSWYQQTPGQGLQFLFEYFSETQRNKGNFPGRFSGRQFSNSRSEMNVSTLELGDSALYLCASSRTSGGYEQYFGPGTRLTVT.

The CDR3, as DNA: TGCAGCGTTTACAGGGGTGGCGCTTTCTTT. As protein: CSVYRGGAFF. The chain uses TRBV29-1 and TRBJ1-1; 7 bases fit TRBD1. The length of the CDR3 is 10 residues. The V segment lost 5 bases and the J segment 11 bases; nucleotides outside the gene matches: 5. Germline V CDR1 and CDR2: SQVTM, ANQGSEA. The whole variable domain, filled in from reference TRBV29-1 and TRBJ1-1, reads SAVISQKPSRDICQRGTSLTIQCQVDSQVTMMFWYRQQPGQSLTLIATANQGSEATYESGFVIDKFPISRPNLTFSTLTVSNMSPEDSSIYLCSVYRGGAFFGQGTRLTVV.

The CDR3 loop reads CASSKNYGYTF. The DNA of the CDR3 is TGTGCCAGTAGTAAAAACTATGGCTACACCTTC. The J gene is TRBJ1-2, the V gene TRBV19; D is unresolved. The germline V and J ends were trimmed by 4 bases and 2 bases, with 2 bases remaining between them. Germline CDR1 and CDR2: LNHDA and SQIVND (reference sequence). The CDR3 loop spans 11 amino acids.

V and J are TRBV7-2 and TRBJ2-3; D uncertain. The CDR3 loop spans 12 amino acids. Germline CDR1 reads SGHTA; CDR2 reads FQGNSA. V was shortened by 5 bases and J by 2 bases, with 5 bases between the two germline ends. CDR3 amino acids: CASSPYTDTQYF. The CDR3 DNA follows: TGTGCCAGCAGCCCTTACACAGATACGCAGTATTTT.